Following are 22 T cell receptor beta chains from one sample sequenced in a study of cytomegalovirus exposure and HLA in healthy donors. PCR involved 60 Vbeta and 13 Jbeta primers. Generated by immunoSEQ multiplex PCR, the TCRdb table keeps only in-frame clones and is missing some. Of about 100,000 clones listed, nearly 65% are singletons. Input material: PBMCs. The receptors derive from a human donor in good health.

This clone has only one observation. The chain has TRBV10-2 and TRBJ2-2; D may be TRBD1 (6 bases). V was cut by 6 bases and J by 7 bases, with 18 bases left in between. This CDR3 comprises 15 residues. Per germline, CDR1 WSHSY and CDR2 SAAADI. As DNA, the CDR3 is TGCGCCAGCAGCGCTCTCCGTGGGGGCGGCGGGGAGCTGTTTTTT. This encodes CASSALRGGGGELFF.

V is TRBV7-9 and J is TRBJ2-1; no clear D gene. Trimming left V 2 bases short and J 0 bases short, with 11 bases between. Germline V gene data show CDR1 as SEHNR and CDR2 as FQNEAQ (reference sequence). The CDR3 is made up of 16 amino acids. CDR3 amino acids: CASSLIDYSSYNEQFF. Written as DNA, the CDR3 is TGTGCCAGCAGCTTAATAGATTATAGCTCCTACAATGAGCAGTTCTTC.

In this sample, this clone turned up a few times. The J gene is TRBJ2-3, the V gene TRBV5-4, with 9 bases identical to TRBD2. Germline loops: CDR1 SGHNT, CDR2 YYREEE (reference sequence). The CDR3 runs 16 residues. With V trimmed by 4 bases and J by 0 bases, 6 bases remained unmatched. The CDR3 reads CASSPWTSASTDTQYF. The CDR3 DNA follows: TGTGCCAGCAGCCCATGGACTAGCGCTAGCACAGATACGCAGTATTTT.

The V call is TRBV4-2, the J call TRBJ1-1; D unresolved. V was cut by 0 bases and J by 2 bases, with 16 bases left in between. Germline V gene data show CDR1 as LGHNA and CDR2 as YNFKEQ. The CDR3 contains 17 residues. DNA for the CDR3: TGTGCCAGCAGCCAAGATCGGTTGGGCAGAACCAACACTGAAGCTTTCTTT. It codes for CASSQDRLGRTNTEAFF.

The chain employs TRBV19 and TRBJ2-7, with D perhaps matching TRBD2 (5 bases). Germline V gene lookup returns CDR1 LNHDA and CDR2 SQIVND (reference sequence). The ends were cut back, 1 base at V and 7 bases at J, with 8 bases in the middle. This CDR3 spans 12 amino acids. CDR3 amino acids: CASSIGREEQYF. In DNA form, the CDR3 reads TGTGCCAGTAGTATAGGTCGGGAAGAGCAGTACTTC. Full variable domain (missing parts from reference TRBV19 and TRBJ2-7): DGGITQSPKYLFRKEGQNVTLSCEQNLNHDAMYWYRQDPGQGLRLIYYSQIVNDFQKGDIAEGYSVSREKKESFPLTVTSAQKNPTAFYLCASSIGREEQYFGPGTRLTVT.

This clone was counted between two and nine times. V usage is TRBV28 and J usage is TRBJ2-3; 10 bases map to TRBD2. The length of the CDR3 is 16 residues. With V trimmed by 4 bases and J by 2 bases, 6 bases remained unmatched. The germline gives CDR1 MDHEN, CDR2 SYDVKM. The CDR3 DNA sequence: TGTGCCAGCAGTTCCCCCGGGACTAGCGACACAGATACGCAGTATTTT. Translation: CASSSPGTSDTDTQYF.

V is TRBV28 and J is TRBJ2-7, with 7 bases fitting TRBD1. Germline V gives CDR1 MDHEN, CDR2 SYDVKM. Germline trimming cut 6 bases from V and 3 bases from J; bases unmatched to any gene: 17. CDR3 length equals 17 residues. CDR3: CASSRGQVMPKNYEQYF. CDR3 DNA sequence: TGTGCCAGCAGCCGAGGACAGGTTATGCCTAAGAACTACGAGCAGTACTTC.

The chain links TRBV27 to TRBJ2-5; 9 bases match TRBD2. The CDR3 has 17 amino acids. Germline V gives CDR1 MNHEY, CDR2 SMNVEV (reference sequence). J gave up 1 base and V 6 bases, and 12 bases lay outside the gene matches. The CDR3 sequence: CASRIVGTSISQETQYF. CDR3 nucleotides: TGTGCCAGCAGAATTGTCGGGACTAGCATTTCCCAAGAGACCCAGTACTTC.

This sequence joins TRBV27 and TRBJ2-1; 10 nucleotides match TRBD2. Trimming removed 3 bases from V and 9 bases from J; junction bases left unmatched: 8. CDR1 is MNHEY and CDR2 is SMNVEV in the germline V gene (reference sequence). CDR3 length: 15 residues. The CDR3 protein is CASSLVSGRTFEQFF. The CDR3, as DNA: TGTGCCAGCAGTTTGGTTAGCGGGAGGACGTTTGAGCAGTTCTTC.

This clone was seen only a few times. The genes are TRBV14 and TRBJ2-5; 14 bases align to TRBD2. The CDR3 is made up of 19 amino acids. Trimming removed 1 base from V and 2 bases from J; junction bases left unmatched: 9. The germline V gene has CDR1 SGHDN and CDR2 FVKESK. The CDR3 coding sequence is TGTGCCAGCAGCCAAGGGGGACTAGCGGGAGCCGTCACACAAGAGACCCAGTACTTC. This gives the protein CASSQGGLAGAVTQETQYF.

About this clone: The junction and the germline gene differ at one end; a read error may be behind it. The chain carries TRBV6-6 and TRBJ2-3; D is unresolved. CDR1 is MNHNY, CDR2 SVGAGI, per germline (reference sequence). CDR3 length: 14 residues. CDR3 amino acids: CASSNSPSTDTQYF. CDR3 DNA sequence: TGTGCCAGCAGTAACTCTCCAAGCACAGATACGCAGTATTTT.

This chain uses TRBV4-2 with TRBJ2-2; 11 bases fit TRBD2. The germline V gene has CDR1 LGHNA and CDR2 YNFKEQ. The CDR3 has 17 residues. With V trimmed by 0 bases and J by 2 bases, 2 bases remained unmatched. Here the CDR3 reads CASSQEGLAANTGELFF. The CDR3 DNA reads as TGTGCCAGCAGCCAAGAGGGACTAGCGGCAAACACCGGGGAGCTGTTTTTT.

This clone was seen a single time. V gene TRBV14 combines with J gene TRBJ1-1, with a weak D call TRBD1 (5 bases). Trimming cost V 8 bases and J 1 base, with 11 bases left between them. Looked up from germline, CDR1 is SGHDN and CDR2 is FVKESK. The CDR3 is 13 residues long. The CDR3 coding sequence is TGTGCCAGCTCTAAAACAGGGAACACTGAAGCTTTCTTT. It yields the protein CASSKTGNTEAFF.

V usage is TRBV30 and J usage is TRBJ2-7; 11 bases agree with TRBD2. This CDR3 is built from 15 residues. Per the germline V gene, CDR1 is GTSNPN and CDR2 is SVGIG (reference sequence). Germline trimming cut 2 bases from V and 9 bases from J; bases unmatched to any gene: 12. CDR3 protein: CAWSKVDLAGGLQYF. The CDR3 DNA is TGTGCCTGGAGTAAAGTAGACCTAGCGGGAGGTTTGCAGTACTTC.

The chain recombines TRBV27 with TRBJ2-2; D possibly corresponds to TRBD1 (5 bases). Germline CDR1 is MNHEY and CDR2 is SMNVEV (reference sequence). V lost 7 bases and J 4 bases, leaving 16 bases between the germline ends. The CDR3 loop spans 15 amino acids. The CDR3 sequence is CASNIQGRGTGELFF. The CDR3 DNA reads TGTGCCAGCAATATCCAGGGAAGAGGCACCGGGGAGCTGTTTTTT.

The chain combines TRBV18 with TRBJ1-5; 7 positions agree with TRBD1. The CDR3 contains 14 residues. The V gene end was trimmed by 1 base and the J gene end by 6 bases; junction bases not matched to a gene: 3. Germline V CDR1 and CDR2: KGHSH, LQKENI. CDR3: CASSPRQGVQPQHF. CDR3 DNA: TGTGCCAGCTCACCACGACAGGGAGTTCAGCCCCAGCATTTT.

This clone showed up just a few times. V and J are TRBV4-1 and TRBJ1-1, with D hard to call. This CDR3 region has 16 residues. CDR1 and CDR2 from the germline V gene are MGHRA and YSYEKL. V lost 1 base and J 2 bases, leaving 14 bases between the germline ends. DNA for the CDR3: TGCGCCAGCAGCCAAGGGGCTCGTGACTATAACACTGAAGCTTTCTTT. As protein: CASSQGARDYNTEAFF.

The chain uses TRBV21-1 and TRBJ1-2. TRBV21-1 is a pseudogene locus. The CDR3 consists of 15 residues. CDR3 region: CASSKVGGPNYGYTF. The DNA of the CDR3 is TGTGCCAGCAGCAAAGTCGGGGGGCCGAACTATGGCTACACCTTC.

V is TRBV5-1 and J is TRBJ1-3, with 10 bases matching TRBD1. Germline loops: CDR1 SGHRS, CDR2 YFSETQ. This CDR3 has 16 amino acids. The junction had 4 bases not matched to a gene; V was cut back by 0 bases and J by 4 bases. The CDR3 is CASSLVGTGVGNTIYF. DNA of the CDR3: TGCGCCAGCAGCTTGGTGGGGACAGGGGTCGGAAACACCATATATTTT.

There are a few counts of this clone. The rearrangement joins TRBV28 to TRBJ2-1; D might be TRBD2 (5 bases). Trimming took off 3 bases at V and 8 bases at J, with 11 bases between the two ends. CDR3 length equals 13 residues. The germline gives CDR1 MDHEN, CDR2 SYDVKM. Here the CDR3 reads CASSLRVGDEQFF. For the CDR3, the DNA is TGTGCCAGCAGTTTGCGGGTTGGGGATGAGCAGTTCTTC.

The gene calls are TRBV27 and TRBJ1-5; the match to TRBD1 covers 7 bases. J lost 5 bases, V lost 5 bases, and 6 bases had no gene match. CDR1 and CDR2 from the germline V gene are MNHEY and SMNVEV (reference sequence). The CDR3 runs to 14 residues. CDR3 sequence reads: CASSPTGEHQPQHF. The CDR3 coding sequence is TGTGCCAGCAGTCCTACAGGGGAACATCAGCCCCAGCATTTT.

This clone was recorded a few times. The gene calls are TRBV19 and TRBJ1-5; the D gene is possibly TRBD1 (5 bases). V was shortened by 5 bases and J by 4 bases, with 9 bases between the two germline ends. This CDR3 spans 13 amino acids. In germline, CDR1 is LNHDA, CDR2 SQIVND (reference sequence). The CDR3 DNA reads TGTGCCAGTAGTGACAGCCATAATCAGCCCCAGCATTTT. This sequence encodes CASSDSHNQPQHF. The full variable domain, completed using reference TRBV19 and TRBJ1-5, is DGGITQSPKYLFRKEGQNVTLSCEQNLNHDAMYWYRQDPGQGLRLIYYSQIVNDFQKGDIAEGYSVSREKKESFPLTVTSAQKNPTAFYLCASSDSHNQPQHFGDGTRLSIL.